These 22 T cell receptor beta chains originate from one sample sequenced in a study of shared clonotypes between healthy human individuals. Assay: immunoSEQ multiplex PCR; the TCRdb copy retains only in-frame clones and omits some. The sample lists 1,100,000 or so clones, 75% to 85% occurring once. The sample comprised memory CD4+ T cells from PBMCs. Subset denoted: CD45RA-negative fraction. The receptors shown here come from a man aged 18-30 years in good health. Some clones in this sample may be carry-over from other donors' samples.

The chain is built from TRBV5-4 and TRBJ2-3; 8 nucleotides match TRBD2. The CDR3 has 15 amino acids. Per the germline V gene, CDR1 is SGHNT and CDR2 is YYREEE (reference sequence). The junction had 6 bases not matched to a gene; V was cut back by 1 base and J by 5 bases. The CDR3 sequence is CASSLTGLGGDTQYF. CDR3 nucleotides: TGTGCCAGCAGCTTGACGGGACTAGGCGGAGATACGCAGTATTTT.

The CDR3 spells CASSISGRIGNEQFF. CDR3 DNA sequence: TGTGCCAGTAGTATAAGCGGGAGAATTGGCAATGAGCAGTTCTTC. This chain uses TRBV19 with TRBJ2-1, with TRBD2 matching 8 bases. V gave up 2 bases and J gave up 6 bases; unmatched junction bases: 6. Per the germline V gene, CDR1 is LNHDA and CDR2 is SQIVND (reference sequence). The CDR3 has 15 amino acids. Full variable domain (remainder filled in from reference TRBV19 and TRBJ2-1): DGGITQSPKYLFRKEGQNVTLSCEQNLNHDAMYWYRQDPGQGLRLIYYSQIVNDFQKGDIAEGYSVSREKKESFPLTVTSAQKNPTAFYLCASSISGRIGNEQFFGPGTRLTVL.

This chain connects TRBV5-1 to TRBJ2-2; D may be TRBD2 (5 bases). Germline lookup yields CDR1 SGHRS and CDR2 YFSETQ. V dropped 6 bases and J dropped 3 bases, with 15 bases sitting between them. The CDR3 contains 15 residues. CDR3 coding DNA: TGCGCCAGCAAGGGAAGGGCCGGGGACACCGGGGAGCTGTTTTTT. It encodes CASKGRAGDTGELFF.

This clone was recorded at least ten times. The chain has TRBV27 and TRBJ2-5; TRBD1 is a possible D gene (6 bases). Trimming stripped 2 bases from V and 5 bases from J, with 15 bases between. Germline CDR1 reads MNHEY; CDR2 reads SMNVEV (reference sequence). There are 15 residues in the CDR3. CDR3 nucleotide sequence: TGTGCCAGCAGTTTACGGCGACAGGAGAGGGAGACCCAGTACTTC. It encodes CASSLRRQERETQYF.

The chain uses TRBV9 and TRBJ1-4, with TRBD1 as a possible D gene (5 bases). The CDR3 has 15 residues. Germline V gives CDR1 SGDLS, CDR2 YYNGEE. V was trimmed by 0 bases and J by 5 bases, leaving 11 bases between them. In nucleotides, the CDR3 is TGTGCCAGCAGCGTAGCGGGGACTACCAATGAAAAACTGTTTTTT. It is translated as CASSVAGTTNEKLFF.

This chain uses TRBV20-1 with TRBJ1-1; no clear D. Germline values: CDR1 DFQATT, CDR2 SNEGSKA (reference sequence). V was trimmed by 4 bases and J by 3 bases, leaving 3 bases between them. The CDR3 is made up of 10 amino acids. In nucleotides, the CDR3 is TGCAGTGCTATGTACACTGAAGCTTTCTTT. Its protein is CSAMYTEAFF.

The chain combines TRBV11-3 with TRBJ2-1; D possibly corresponds to TRBD2 (6 bases). This CDR3 spans 13 amino acids. V gave up 5 bases and J gave up 9 bases, with 14 bases separating them. Germline values: CDR1 SGHNT, CDR2 YENEEA. The CDR3 nucleotides are TGTGCCAGCAGCCAGAGGAGGGCTGGTGAGCAGTTCTTC. Encoded protein: CASSQRRAGEQFF.

This clone was found a few times. This rearrangement joins TRBV5-1 to TRBJ2-2, with 7 bases lining up with TRBD1. CDR3 length equals 15 residues. Germline V gene sequence: CDR1 SGHRS, CDR2 YFSETQ. The trim removed 0 bases at V and 7 bases at J, leaving 6 bases unmatched. The CDR3: CASSLAEGAGGELFF. As DNA, the CDR3 is TGCGCCAGCAGCTTGGCCGAGGGGGCAGGCGGGGAGCTGTTTTTT.

The V and J genes are TRBV7-6 and TRBJ2-1; TRBD1 matches at 12 bases. Germline V CDR1 and CDR2: SGHVS, FNYEAQ. V lost 0 bases to trimming and J lost 8 bases; unmatched junction nucleotides: 2. The CDR3 is 15 residues long. The CDR3 region is CASSLAGQGAHEQFF. In nucleotides, the CDR3 is TGTGCCAGCAGCTTAGCGGGACAGGGGGCCCATGAGCAGTTCTTC.

The CDR3 region is CASSYDRYSNYGYTF. The CDR3 nucleotides read TGTGCCAGCAGTTACGACCGGTACTCTAACTATGGCTACACCTTC. The V call is TRBV6-5, the J call TRBJ1-2, with D unresolved. The germline CDR1 and CDR2 sequences are MNHEY and SVGAGI. The V gene lost 2 bases and the J gene lost 0 bases, with 10 bases spanning the gap. The CDR3 length is 15 residues.

This clone was seen just once. This chain uses TRBV7-2 with TRBJ2-7; 7 nucleotides match TRBD2. CDR1 is SGHTA, CDR2 FQGNSA, per germline. This CDR3 has 15 residues. V trimming: 1 base; J trimming: 5 bases; junction bases outside the gene matches: 8. DNA of the CDR3: TGTGCCAGCAGCTTAGTTGGCGGGAGAGGCGACGAGCAGTACTTC. Translation gives CASSLVGGRGDEQYF.

About this clone itself: Other DNA variants within this sample encode the same CDR3. The chain carries TRBV6-5 and TRBJ1-2; 8 nucleotides line up with TRBD1. From germline, CDR1 is MNHEY and CDR2 SVGAGI. After removal of 2 bases from V and 2 bases from J, the junction contained 1 base not matched to a gene. The CDR3 loop spans 14 amino acids. The CDR3 reads CASSYRDRNYGYTF. The CDR3 nucleotides read TGTGCCAGCAGTTACAGGGACAGGAACTATGGCTACACCTTC.

This clone was observed once. V gene TRBV5-8 combines with J gene TRBJ1-3; D remains unclear. Trimming took off 5 bases at V and 9 bases at J, with 6 bases between the two ends. Germline values: CDR1 SGHTS, CDR2 YDEGEE. The CDR3 runs 10 residues. In nucleotides, the CDR3 is TGTGCCAGCAGTAGGACCACCATATATTTT. The encoded protein is CASSRTTIYF.

CDR3 loop: CASSETGGRSSYEQYF. The CDR3 DNA sequence: TGTGCCAGCAGTGAGACAGGGGGCCGTAGCTCCTACGAGCAGTACTTC. V usage is TRBV2 and J usage is TRBJ2-7; 10 bases agree with TRBD1. This CDR3 has 16 residues. CDR1 is SNHLY and CDR2 is FYNNEI in the germline V gene. J was trimmed by 0 bases and V by 3 bases; bases with no gene match: 5.

The V call is TRBV28, the J call TRBJ1-2, with 7 bases fitting TRBD1. J lost 2 bases, V lost 7 bases, and 7 bases had no gene match. This CDR3 is built from 14 residues. Germline-derived CDR1 and CDR2 are MDHEN and SYDVKM. This CDR3 reads CASNGWGQNYGYTF. CDR3 DNA sequence: TGTGCCAGCAATGGCTGGGGACAGAACTATGGCTACACCTTC.

This clone was detected only a few times. The chain employs TRBV7-3 and TRBJ2-2; the D is unclear. The germline gives CDR1 SGHTA, CDR2 FQGTGA. This CDR3 is built from 15 residues. V lost 1 base to trimming and J lost 4 bases, with 10 bases between them. This chain's CDR3 is CASSLNGFSTGELFF. DNA of the CDR3: TGTGCCAGCAGCTTAAACGGCTTTTCCACCGGGGAGCTGTTTTTT.

The V gene is TRBV30, the J gene TRBJ2-7; 9 bases map to TRBD1. Germline CDR1 and CDR2: GTSNPN and SVGIG (reference sequence). The CDR3 runs to 15 residues. Unmatched junction bases numbered 7, after V lost 3 bases and J lost 1 base. The CDR3 region is CAWSSGQGRSYEQYF. CDR3 sequence (DNA): TGTGCCTGGAGCTCGGGACAGGGAAGGTCCTACGAGCAGTACTTC.

The V and J genes are TRBV19 and TRBJ1-2, with TRBD1 as a possible D gene (6 bases). Trimming removed 5 bases at V and 2 bases at J, with 9 bases between. This CDR3 is built from 13 residues. The V gene's germline CDR1 is LNHDA and CDR2 SQIVND (reference sequence). The CDR3 reads CASSEDRNYGYTF. DNA for the CDR3: TGTGCCAGTAGTGAAGACAGGAACTATGGCTACACCTTC.

The chain links TRBV7-2 to TRBJ2-5; TRBD2 aligns across 7 bases. The CDR3 is 14 residues long. Germline V gene lookup returns CDR1 SGHTA and CDR2 FQGNSA. V shed 6 bases and J 5 bases; nucleotides not matched to a gene: 9. DNA of the CDR3: TGTGCCAGCAGTTACCAGGGAGGGGATGAGACCCAGTACTTC. This translates into CASSYQGGDETQYF. The variable domain in full, with the rest retrieved from reference TRBV7-2 and TRBJ2-5, is GAGVSQSPSNKVTEKGKDVELRCDPISGHTALYWYRQSLGQGLEFLIYFQGNSAPDKSGLPSDRFSAERTGGSVSTLTIQRTQQEDSAVYLCASSYQGGDETQYFGPGTRLLVL.

This chain links TRBV4-3 with TRBJ2-1; 7 positions agree with TRBD2. In germline, CDR1 is LGHNA, CDR2 YSLEER. V was clipped by 4 bases and J by 6 bases; unmatched bases: 9. The CDR3 contains 15 residues. CDR3 sequence (DNA): TGCGCCAGCAGCCCACTTCGGGGGAGGGCCAATGAGCAGTTCTTC. Translating it yields CASSPLRGRANEQFF.

The chain recombines TRBV15 with TRBJ2-4; D might be TRBD1 or TRBD2, each matching 6 bases. Germline V CDR1 and CDR2: LNHNV, YYDKDF (reference sequence). Trimming stripped 2 bases from V and 7 bases from J, with 21 bases between. This CDR3 is built from 17 residues. CDR3 protein: CATSRKRRGNSPNIQYF. In nucleotides, the CDR3 is TGTGCCACCAGCAGAAAAAGGAGGGGGAATTCCCCTAACATTCAGTACTTC.

The rearrangement joins TRBV7-9 to TRBJ1-4; D gene unclear. Trimming pared 2 bases from V and 0 bases from J, leaving 10 bases between. This CDR3 comprises 16 residues. Germline V gene sequence: CDR1 SEHNR, CDR2 FQNEAQ (reference sequence). CDR3: CASSLWVTTTNEKLFF. The CDR3, as DNA: TGTGCCAGCAGCTTATGGGTTACTACAACTAATGAAAAACTGTTTTTT.